One and the same sample provided the 25 T cell receptor beta chains below, sequenced in a study of OX40 agonist ivuxolimab in advanced cancers. This table comes from immunoSEQ multiplex PCR, and its TCRdb copy is limited to in-frame clones, with some not included. The sample carries 75,000 to 100,000 clones, approximately 80% recorded once. Sequenced material: CD4+ or CD8+ T cells sorted from blood, taken in a trial of the OX40 agonist ivuxolimab. The receptors were sampled from an adult with an advanced solid tumor such as melanoma, head and neck, liver or kidney cancer.

The chain couples TRBV19 to TRBJ2-2, with a possible D match to TRBD1 (5 bases). With 6 bases removed from V and 1 base from J, the gap between germline ends came to 18 bases. Germline CDR1 reads LNHDA; CDR2 reads SQIVND (reference sequence). The CDR3 consists of 17 residues. This chain's CDR3 is CASRPPPGARNTGELFF. CDR3 bases: TGTGCCAGTAGGCCACCCCCTGGGGCTAGGAACACCGGGGAGCTGTTTTTT.

The chain is built from TRBV9 and TRBJ2-3; D gene ambiguous. The CDR3 consists of 16 residues. V was trimmed by 1 base and J by 4 bases, leaving 16 bases between them. Germline V gives CDR1 SGDLS, CDR2 YYNGEE. CDR3 in DNA: TGTGCCAGCAGCGTACTTCCCGGGCCGTTCCCAGATACGCAGTATTTT. Amino acids: CASSVLPGPFPDTQYF.

The gene calls are TRBV2 and TRBJ1-5, with D possibly being TRBD1 (5 bases). The V gene lost 6 bases and the J gene lost 4 bases, with 13 bases spanning the gap. This CDR3 has 14 residues. Germline loops: CDR1 SNHLY, CDR2 FYNNEI. For the CDR3, the DNA is TGTGCCAGCAGAAACCAGGGTGAGAATCAGCCCCAGCATTTT. Translated, it gives CASRNQGENQPQHF.

The chain recombines TRBV7-2 with TRBJ2-2; D is undetermined. In germline, CDR1 is SGHTA, CDR2 FQGNSA. This CDR3 region has 16 residues. The V end lost 1 base, the J end lost 2 bases, and 11 bases lay between the germline ends. CDR3 sequence: CASSLVPGSNTGELFF. CDR3 bases: TGTGCCAGCAGCTTAGTGCCAGGATCCAACACCGGGGAGCTGTTTTTT.

The rearrangement links TRBV19 to TRBJ1-2; D uncertain. V was shortened by 6 bases and J by 8 bases, with 13 bases between the two germline ends. This CDR3 has 12 residues. CDR1 LNHDA and CDR2 SQIVND come from the germline V gene (reference sequence). CDR3 region: CASRSERSGYTF. Here the CDR3 DNA reads TGTGCCAGTAGGTCAGAGCGGAGCGGCTACACCTTC.

As DNA, the CDR3 is TGTGCCAGTAGTACCCCCCGCCTCGGAGGTAAACTGTTTTTT. Its translation: CASSTPRLGGKLFF. The rearrangement joins TRBV19 to TRBJ1-4; D remains unclear. In germline, CDR1 is LNHDA, CDR2 SQIVND (reference sequence). The CDR3 is made up of 14 amino acids. Trimming stripped 4 bases from V and 11 bases from J, with 17 bases between.

This chain connects TRBV5-8 to TRBJ2-5; D not resolved. Germline V CDR1 and CDR2: SGHTS, YDEGEE. This CDR3 comprises 11 residues. V shed 2 bases and J shed 4 bases, with 3 bases lying between them. In DNA, the CDR3 is TGTGCCAGCAGCTTCTCAGAGACCCAGTACTTC. This sequence encodes CASSFSETQYF. Full variable domain (missing parts from reference TRBV5-8 and TRBJ2-5): EAGVTQSPTHLIKTRGQQATLRCSPISGHTSVYWYQQALGLGLQFLLWYDEGEERNRGNFPPRFSGRQFPNYSSELNVNALELEDSALYLCASSFSETQYFGPGTRLLVL.

This chain links TRBV19 with TRBJ1-5, with D tentatively TRBD1 (6 bases). The germline CDR1 and CDR2 sequences are LNHDA and SQIVND (reference sequence). CDR3 length: 14 amino acids. Trimming removed 10 bases from V and 0 bases from J, with 13 bases in between. The CDR3 DNA sequence: TGTGCCACTAAGACAGGAATTAGCAATCAGCCCCAGCATTTT. Its translation: CATKTGISNQPQHF. The full variable domain, in which reference TRBV19 and TRBJ1-5 provide the parts outside the CDR3, is DGGITQSPKYLFRKEGQNVTLSCEQNLNHDAMYWYRQDPGQGLRLIYYSQIVNDFQKGDIAEGYSVSREKKESFPLTVTSAQKNPTAFYLCATKTGISNQPQHFGDGTRLSIL.

The count of this clone is one. This chain uses TRBV6-4 with TRBJ1-1; 8 nucleotides align to TRBD1. The CDR3 covers 14 residues. Germline CDR1 is MRHNA and CDR2 is SNTAGT. J lost 3 bases, V lost 8 bases, and 8 bases had no gene match. The CDR3 region is CASPTGGGDTEAFF. CDR3 DNA sequence: TGTGCCAGCCCCACAGGGGGAGGGGACACTGAAGCTTTCTTT.

This chain uses TRBV5-1 with TRBJ2-1; 7 bases line up with TRBD2. J was trimmed by 2 bases and V by 0 bases; bases with no gene match: 2. CDR3 length: 15 residues. Germline V gene lookup returns CDR1 SGHRS and CDR2 YFSETQ. CDR3 DNA: TGCGCCAGCAGCTTGGAAGCGGGGACCTACAATGAGCAGTTCTTC. This codes for CASSLEAGTYNEQFF.

The chain couples TRBV19 to TRBJ2-1, with D perhaps given as TRBD1 or TRBD2 (6 bases each). The CDR3 has 19 residues. Per germline, CDR1 LNHDA and CDR2 SQIVND (reference sequence). V gave up 0 bases and J gave up 0 bases, with 18 bases separating them. The CDR3 sequence: CASSIDFLGGGSSYNEQFF. In nucleotides, the CDR3 is TGTGCCAGTAGTATAGACTTCCTGGGGGGCGGAAGCTCCTACAATGAGCAGTTCTTC.

For the CDR3, the DNA is TGCGCCAGCAGCTCGGGACAGGGAGGTTTTGAGCAGTTCTTC. Translating it yields CASSSGQGGFEQFF. The V call is TRBV5-1, the J call TRBJ2-1; 9 nucleotides match TRBD1. V was clipped by 3 bases and J by 9 bases; unmatched bases: 7. Germline CDR1 and CDR2: SGHRS and YFSETQ. CDR3 length: 14 residues.

This clone was seen once. This chain joins TRBV5-1 and TRBJ1-2; D is undetermined. The germline V and J ends were trimmed by 6 bases and 8 bases, with 23 bases remaining between them. Germline V gene data show CDR1 as SGHRS and CDR2 as YFSETQ. This CDR3 is built from 15 residues. CDR3 in amino acids: CASIDEWVHPKGYTF. Here the CDR3 DNA reads TGCGCCAGCATCGACGAGTGGGTCCATCCTAAGGGCTACACCTTC.

The chain links TRBV7-2 to TRBJ1-1, with D maybe TRBD1 (6 bases). Germline assignment: CDR1 SGHTA and CDR2 FQGNSA. CDR3 length: 15 amino acids. The V end lost 1 base, the J end lost 2 bases, and 11 bases lay between the germline ends. CDR3 nucleotides: TGTGCCAGCAGCTTAGGGCAGGGGACTAACACTGAAGCTTTCTTT. It translates to CASSLGQGTNTEAFF.

This chain links TRBV23-1 with TRBJ1-2; no clear D gene. TRBV23-1 is marked as an open reading frame, function uncertain. CDR3 length equals 12 residues. Between the trimmed V and J ends, which lost 3 bases and 4 bases, there was a span of 6 bases. CDR3 sequence reads: CASSHLCYGYTF. The CDR3 DNA is TGCGCCAGCAGTCATCTCTGCTATGGCTACACCTTC.

This chain joins TRBV5-6 and TRBJ2-1; D uncertain. V lost 3 bases and J lost 13, with 17 bases in between. The CDR3 consists of 13 residues. CDR1 and CDR2 (germline): SGHDT, YYEEEE. In DNA form, the CDR3 reads TGTGCCAGCAGCTCCGCCCCGGGCAGCAGACAGTTCTTC. Translation: CASSSAPGSRQFF.

This chain uses TRBV7-2 with TRBJ1-5; no clear D gene. CDR3 length equals 15 residues. Germline lookup yields CDR1 SGHTA and CDR2 FQGNSA. Trimming left V 1 base short and J 1 base short, with 8 bases between. CDR3 DNA sequence: TGTGCCAGCAGCTTAGACGGCAGCAGCAATCAGCCCCAGCATTTT. Its translation is CASSLDGSSNQPQHF.

The chain links TRBV2 to TRBJ2-3; either TRBD1 or TRBD2 may supply D (6 bases each). Germline CDR1 is SNHLY and CDR2 is FYNNEI. The germline V and J ends were trimmed by 6 bases and 6 bases, with 16 bases remaining between them. The CDR3 is 14 residues long. The CDR3: CASRGGPSLDTQYF. CDR3 sequence (DNA): TGTGCCAGCAGGGGGGGCCCGAGTCTGGATACGCAGTATTTT.

The chain recombines TRBV7-9 with TRBJ2-3; 14 bases are a match to TRBD2. This CDR3 has 19 amino acids. The germline V gene has CDR1 SEHNR and CDR2 FQNEAQ (reference sequence). V dropped 0 bases and J dropped 2; count of bases not matched to a gene: 7. For the CDR3, the DNA is TGTGCCAGCAGCTTAGCGCTGAGGACTAGCGGGAGGTCCACAGATACGCAGTATTTT. It specifies CASSLALRTSGRSTDTQYF.

In its sample, this clone was seen once. V gene TRBV20-1 combines with J gene TRBJ1-3; D is ambiguous. The CDR3 has 11 amino acids. Trimming cost V 3 bases and J 8 bases, with 8 bases left between them. From germline, CDR1 is DFQATT and CDR2 SNEGSKA (reference sequence). The CDR3 DNA is TGCAGTGCTAGGGGGTTGGACACCATATATTTT. This encodes CSARGLDTIYF.

This chain joins TRBV27 and TRBJ2-1; D might be TRBD1 (6 bases). The CDR3 contains 14 residues. The germline V gene encodes CDR1 MNHEY and CDR2 SMNVEV (reference sequence). Trimming pared 5 bases from V and 3 bases from J, leaving 11 bases between. The CDR3 DNA is TGTGCCAGCAGTCGCCGGGACAACTACAATGAGCAGTTCTTC. Translated: CASSRRDNYNEQFF.

The chain has TRBV5-1 and TRBJ1-1; D is possibly TRBD1 (5 bases). Trimming stripped 1 base from V and 5 bases from J, with 18 bases between. This CDR3 region has 16 residues. CDR1 and CDR2 from the germline V gene are SGHRS and YFSETQ. CDR3: CASSLNAGKRGTEAFF. The CDR3 nucleotides are TGCGCCAGCAGCTTGAACGCAGGGAAGAGGGGTACTGAAGCTTTCTTT.

The chain recombines TRBV7-2 with TRBJ1-1, with D maybe TRBD1 (6 bases). CDR1 and CDR2 (germline): SGHTA, FQGNSA. This CDR3 region has 19 residues. Trimming left V 5 bases short and J 5 bases short, with 30 bases between. CDR3 nucleotides: TGTGCCAGCAGCCGGGGGGCTCAGGGAAGGATTTTTACGTCGACTGAAGCTTTCTTT. Protein sequence: CASSRGAQGRIFTSTEAFF.

The chain recombines TRBV18 with TRBJ2-6; D is uncertain. V was clipped by 3 bases and J by 0 bases, with 9 bases between them. The V gene's germline CDR1 is KGHSH and CDR2 LQKENI. The CDR3 has 16 amino acids. CDR3: CASSPRQSSGANVLTF. The CDR3 DNA reads as TGTGCCAGCTCACCGCGGCAGAGCTCTGGGGCCAACGTCCTGACTTTC. Together with reference TRBV18 and TRBJ2-6, the CDR3 gives the full variable domain: NAGVMQNPRHLVRRRGQEARLRCSPMKGHSHVYWYRQLPEEGLKFMVYLQKENIIDESGMPKERFSAEFPKEGPSILRIQQVVRGDSAAYFCASSPRQSSGANVLTFGAGSRLTVL.

V and J are TRBV15 and TRBJ2-7, with 11 bases that match TRBD2. The length of the CDR3 is 14 residues. The ends lost 4 bases at V and 6 bases at J; junction bases unmatched: 5. Per the germline V gene, CDR1 is LNHNV and CDR2 is YYDKDF (reference sequence). The DNA for the CDR3 is TGTGCCACCAGCAATAGCGGGGGGGCCAGCGAGCAGTACTTC. It specifies CATSNSGGASEQYF.